This is a list of T cell receptor beta chains from one sample in a study of blood T cell repertoires in COVID-19. Data came from immunoSEQ multiplex PCR; TCRdb stores just in-frame clones and leaves some out. The table lists some 150,000 clones, 80% to 90% of them singletons. Sample: peripheral blood. All receptors derive from a woman of 80 years or more with acute or convalescent COVID-19. Both conserved end residues are part of each CDR3. A D gene is named only where the DNA matches it firmly. Where a row states a size, it is once, few, many or the class of an expanded clone; other rows omit it.

clone size	V gene	J gene	D gene	CDR3 DNA	CDR3 protein
once	TRBV6-1	TRBJ1-2	-	TGTGCCAGCAGTGAAGCGCCGGGGGGGCACTATGGCTACACCTTC	CASSEAPGGHYGYTF
-	TRBV5-1	TRBJ1-3	-	TGCGCCAGCAGCTTGGCCCAGGGGAGAGGAAACACCATATATTTT	CASSLAQGRGNTIYF
-	TRBV6-1	TRBJ1-4	-	TGTGCCAGCAGTGAGGGCCGCTATGAAAAACTGTTTTTT	CASSEGRYEKLFF
-	TRBV2	TRBJ1-6	-	TGTGCCAGCAGTGGCGGGGGCGGTTCACCCCTCCACTTT	CASSGGGGSPLHF
-	TRBV2	TRBJ1-5	-	TGTGCCAGCAGTGAAAGCCCACAGGGAAATCAGCCCCAGCATTTT	CASSESPQGNQPQHF
-	TRBV4-1	TRBJ1-2	-	TGCGCCAGCAGCCATCCAGGTGTGTTCTATGGCTACACCTTC	CASSHPGVFYGYTF
-	TRBV7-9	TRBJ2-2	TRBD1	TGTGCCAGTTTGACAGGGACCGGGGAGCTGTTTTTT	CASLTGTGELFF
-	TRBV7-9	TRBJ2-5	TRBD1	TGTGCCAGCAGCTCCCTCCCCGGACAGGTCAAAGAGACCCAGTACTTC	CASSSLPGQVKETQYF
-	TRBV6-5	TRBJ2-7	-	TGTGCCAGCAGTACAGGTCCTGGGATCTCCTACGAGCAGTACTTC	CASSTGPGISYEQYF
-	TRBV7-2	TRBJ2-1	-	TGTGCCAGCAGCCCGGACAGCACCAATGAGCAGTTCTTC	CASSPDSTNEQFF
-	TRBV2	TRBJ1-2	TRBD1	TGTGCCAGCAGTGAAGTGGGGACAGTCGACTATGGCTACACCTTC	CASSEVGTVDYGYTF
few	TRBV6-5	TRBJ1-2	TRBD1	TGTGCCAGTGGGGACAGCCCAAGGGGTGGCTACACCTTC	CASGDSPRGGYTF
-	TRBV5-5	TRBJ1-5	-	TGTGCCAGCAGCTTGGACGGGGACACTGGGGGCAATCAGCCCCAGCATTTT	CASSLDGDTGGNQPQHF
once	TRBV10-3	TRBJ1-2	TRBD1	TGTGCCATCAGTGCAATGGACAGGGGGCTCGTCTATGGCTACACCTTC	CAISAMDRGLVYGYTF
-	TRBV5-1	TRBJ2-1	-	TGCGCCAGCAGCTTGCCCCTAGCCTACAATGAGCAGTTCTTC	CASSLPLAYNEQFF
-	TRBV5-1	TRBJ1-4	-	TGCGCCAGCAGCTTGTCTGCCAGGGAAAATGAAAAACTGTTTTTT	CASSLSARENEKLFF
-	TRBV19	TRBJ1-4	-	TGTGCCAGTAGTATAGGCGGCGTAACTAATGAAAAACTGTTTTTT	CASSIGGVTNEKLFF
-	TRBV5-1	TRBJ2-7	-	TGCGCCAGCAGCTTGGACGCCCCAGGGGCTGGCTCCTACGAGCAGTACTTC	CASSLDAPGAGSYEQYF
-	TRBV5-4	TRBJ1-1	-	TGTGCCAGCAGCTTGGATCGGGTGAACACTGAAGCTTTCTTT	CASSLDRVNTEAFF
-	TRBV5-1	TRBJ2-2	TRBD1	TGCGCCAGCAGCTTGGCGACAGGGGCTAACACCGGGGAGCTGTTTTTT	CASSLATGANTGELFF
-	TRBV5-1	TRBJ1-1	-	TGCGCCAGCAGCTTGGTAGGACAGAACACTGAAGCTTTCTTT	CASSLVGQNTEAFF
-	TRBV15	TRBJ2-1	TRBD2	TGTGCCACCAGCTTCCCCGGGACTAGCTTTTACAATGAGCAGTTCTTC	CATSFPGTSFYNEQFF
-	TRBV2	TRBJ1-1	TRBD1	TGTGCCAGTGAGACAGGGGGCGTCACTGAAGCTTTCTTT	CASETGGVTEAFF
-	TRBV5-1	TRBJ2-1	-	TGCGCCAGCAGCTTGGGGCCAATAATGAATGAGCAGTTCTTC	CASSLGPIMNEQFF
once	TRBV20-1	TRBJ2-3	-	TGCAGTGCTAGTATGAGCGGGCCAGGGACAGATACGCAGTATTTT	CSASMSGPGTDTQYF
-	TRBV5-4	TRBJ2-5	TRBD1	TGTGCCAGCAGCTCCGGGACAGGGCCAGAGACCCAGTACTTC	CASSSGTGPETQYF
-	TRBV5-6	TRBJ2-2	TRBD1	TGTGCCAGCACCCCCAGGGGGCCCGGGGAGCTGTTTTTT	CASTPRGPGELFF
-	TRBV9	TRBJ1-1	-	TGTGCCAGCAGCGCCCTTCGGGTAATAGGGGGGGACACTGAAGCTTTCTTT	CASSALRVIGGDTEAFF
-	TRBV6-5	TRBJ2-5	-	TGTGCCAGCGCGCGGGGCACGGGCCAAGAGACCCAGTACTTC	CASARGTGQETQYF
-	TRBV6-1	TRBJ1-1	-	TGTGCCAGCAGTGAAGCCGCAGGGAGGTCTGAAGCTTTCTTT	CASSEAAGRSEAFF
-	TRBV5-1	TRBJ2-3	-	TGCGCCAGCAGCTTGGAGTGGGGGGTGGATACGCAGTATTTT	CASSLEWGVDTQYF
-	TRBV7-2	TRBJ1-1	-	TGTGCCAGCAGCCCTGCCAGGGGAAGGGCTTTCTTT	CASSPARGRAFF
-	TRBV5-1	TRBJ2-1	-	TGCGCCAGCAGCTTGGGGGGAGTCTACAATGAGCAGTTCTTC	CASSLGGVYNEQFF
-	TRBV29-1	TRBJ1-2	TRBD1	TGCAGCGTTAGGGGACAGAATAACTATGGCTACACCTTC	CSVRGQNNYGYTF
-	TRBV7-2	TRBJ1-2	-	TGTGCCAGCAGCCCCCCCAGGGCCGCTTTTGACTATGGCTACACCTTC	CASSPPRAAFDYGYTF
-	TRBV4-3	TRBJ2-3	TRBD2	TGCGCCAGCAGCCAAACCTCCGGGCTAGCGGGGGGGAACGCAGATACGCAGTATTTT	CASSQTSGLAGGNADTQYF
once	TRBV7-9	TRBJ1-2	-	TGTGCCAGCAGCTTAGCGACAGTGGTGGGCTACACCTTC	CASSLATVVGYTF
-	TRBV9	TRBJ2-3	TRBD2	TGTGCCAGCAGCGCGATAGCGGGGGTAACAGATACGCAGTATTTT	CASSAIAGVTDTQYF